Listed here are 7 T cell receptor beta chains from one sample, sequenced in a study of identical twins. TCRdb analysed the 5' RACE reads with MiXCR anew, one entry per CDR3 protein. The sample records around 340,000 distinct CDR3 sequences, 7% to 9.5% being singletons. What was sequenced was naive T cells sorted from blood. Receptors originate from a woman aged 45-60 years in good health.

This clonotype appeared many times. The rearrangement uses TRBV12-3 or TRBV12-4 and TRBJ1-1, with D tentatively TRBD1 (5 bases). The CDR3 has 14 residues. Trimming removed 3 bases at V and 3 bases at J, with 11 bases between. The CDR3 loop reads CASSFAGYDTEAFF. DNA for the CDR3: TGTGCCAGCAGTTTTGCAGGGTATGACACTGAAGCTTTCTTT.

The rearrangement joins TRBV6-1 to TRBJ1-1, with a weak D call TRBD1 (6 bases). The ends were cut back, 2 bases at V and 1 base at J, with 8 bases in the middle. The CDR3 sequence is 14 residues long. Germline CDR1 MNHNS, CDR2 SASEGT. Written as DNA, the CDR3 is TGTGCCAGCAGTGAAACAGGGCGGAACACTGAAGCTTTCTTT. It yields the protein CASSETGRNTEAFF.

Ten or more counts support this clonotype. The rearrangement links TRBV29-1 to TRBJ1-1, with D perhaps matching TRBD1 (5 bases). This CDR3 region has 15 residues. Trimming took 2 bases from V and 7 from J, leaving 20 bases between them. Germline values: CDR1 SQVTM, CDR2 ANQGSEA. The CDR3 loop is CSVESGRGGLGEAFF. CDR3 DNA sequence: TGCAGCGTTGAAAGTGGTAGGGGCGGCCTAGGTGAAGCTTTCTTT.

This rearrangement joins TRBV5-1 to TRBJ2-7; D remains ambiguous. CDR3 length equals 14 residues. Germline V gene data show CDR1 as SGHRS and CDR2 as YFSETQ. The V end was cut by 2 bases, the J end by 1 base, with 10 bases between. The CDR3: CASSFQDSSYEQYF. In DNA form, the CDR3 reads TGCGCCAGCAGCTTCCAAGACTCGTCCTACGAGCAGTACTTC.

As DNA, the CDR3 is TGCAGTGCTAGAATTGACGCGCGGGTGAAAACCTACAATGAGCAGTTCTTC. This translates into CSARIDARVKTYNEQFF. The rearrangement links TRBV20-1 to TRBJ2-1; the D gene is possibly TRBD2 (5 bases). The CDR3 is 17 amino acids. Germline V gives CDR1 DFQATT, CDR2 SNEGSKA (reference sequence). V gave up 2 bases and J gave up 2 bases, with 19 bases separating them.

This clonotype was observed at least ten times. V gene TRBV9 combines with J gene TRBJ1-3; D uncertain. The CDR3 runs 15 residues. V was cut by 4 bases and J by 0 bases, with 11 bases left in between. CDR1 and CDR2 from the germline V gene are SGDLS and YYNGEE. The CDR3 bases are TGTGCCAGCAGCCCGACGGGTATCTCTGGAAACACCATATATTTT. It codes for CASSPTGISGNTIYF.

This clonotype was observed a few times. The chain carries TRBV20-1 and TRBJ1-5; possibly TRBD1 for D (5 bases). The CDR3 is 13 residues long. The V end lost 6 bases, the J end lost 3 bases, and 12 bases lay between the germline ends. CDR1 is DFQATT, CDR2 SNEGSKA, per germline (reference sequence). CDR3 nucleotides: TGCAGTGCCGCACGGGACTTCAATCAGCCCCAGCATTTT. As protein: CSAARDFNQPQHF.